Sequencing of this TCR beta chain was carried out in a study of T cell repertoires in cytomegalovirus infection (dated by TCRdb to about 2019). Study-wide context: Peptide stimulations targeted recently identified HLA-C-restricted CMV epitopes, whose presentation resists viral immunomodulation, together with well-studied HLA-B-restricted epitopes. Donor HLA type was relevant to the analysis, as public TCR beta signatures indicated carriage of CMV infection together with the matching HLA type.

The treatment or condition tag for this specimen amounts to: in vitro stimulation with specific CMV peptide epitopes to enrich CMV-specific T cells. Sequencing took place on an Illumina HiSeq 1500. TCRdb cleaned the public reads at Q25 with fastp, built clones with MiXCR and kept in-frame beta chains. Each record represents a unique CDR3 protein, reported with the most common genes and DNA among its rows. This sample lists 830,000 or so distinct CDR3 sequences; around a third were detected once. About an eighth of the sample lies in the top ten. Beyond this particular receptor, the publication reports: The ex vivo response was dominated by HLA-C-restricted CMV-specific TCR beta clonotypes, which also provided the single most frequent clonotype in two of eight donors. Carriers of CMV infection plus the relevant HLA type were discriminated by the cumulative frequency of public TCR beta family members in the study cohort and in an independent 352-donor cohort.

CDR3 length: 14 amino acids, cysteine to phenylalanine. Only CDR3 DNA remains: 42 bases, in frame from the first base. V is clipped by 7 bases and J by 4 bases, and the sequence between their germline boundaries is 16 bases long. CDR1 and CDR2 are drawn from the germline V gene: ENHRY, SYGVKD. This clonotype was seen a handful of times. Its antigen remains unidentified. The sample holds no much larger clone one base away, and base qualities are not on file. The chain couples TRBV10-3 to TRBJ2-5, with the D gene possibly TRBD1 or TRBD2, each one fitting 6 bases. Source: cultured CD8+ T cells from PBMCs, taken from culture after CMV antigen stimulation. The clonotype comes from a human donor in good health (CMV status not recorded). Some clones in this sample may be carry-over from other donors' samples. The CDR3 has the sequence CAITQGGHRETQYF. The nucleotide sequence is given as TGTGCCATCACCCAAGGGGGGCATCGAGAGACCCAGTACTTC.